Listed here are 31 T cell receptor beta chains from one sample, sequenced in a study of cytomegalovirus exposure and HLA in healthy donors. In the PCR, 60 Vbeta and 13 Jbeta primers were used. Sequenced by immunoSEQ multiplex PCR; TCRdb stores in-frame clones only, minus some. This sample has approximately 150,000 clones, with approximately 80% found just once. The source material was PBMCs. Source of these receptors: a woman in her 40s in good health and CMV-seropositive.

The rearrangement joins TRBV19 to TRBJ2-7; D might be TRBD2 (6 bases). CDR1 is LNHDA, CDR2 SQIVND, per germline (reference sequence). V lost 5 bases, J lost 1 base, and 12 bases lay in between. There are 14 residues in the CDR3. The CDR3 DNA sequence: TGTGCCAGTAGTGCATCTGCGGGATCCTACGAGCAGTACTTC. Protein sequence: CASSASAGSYEQYF. Combining the CDR3 with reference TRBV19 and TRBJ2-7 gives the whole variable domain DGGITQSPKYLFRKEGQNVTLSCEQNLNHDAMYWYRQDPGQGLRLIYYSQIVNDFQKGDIAEGYSVSREKKESFPLTVTSAQKNPTAFYLCASSASAGSYEQYFGPGTRLTVT.

The J gene is TRBJ2-1, the V gene TRBV19; 11 bases match TRBD2. There are 15 residues in the CDR3. Germline V gene data show CDR1 as LNHDA and CDR2 as SQIVND (reference sequence). With V trimmed by 8 bases and J by 8 bases, 11 bases remained unmatched. Here the CDR3 DNA reads TGTGCCAGTGGGTTGGGTAGCGGGAGGGGGGATGAGCAGTTCTTC. Residues: CASGLGSGRGDEQFF.

This clone was seen a handful of times. The chain uses TRBV6-5 and TRBJ1-1; the D gene is possibly TRBD1 (5 bases). The V gene's germline CDR1 is MNHEY and CDR2 SVGAGI. The V end lost 7 bases, the J end lost 6 bases, and 18 bases lay between the germline ends. CDR3 length equals 14 residues. CDR3 amino acids: CASTRPGGIPEAFF. As DNA, the CDR3 is TGTGCCAGCACTAGGCCGGGGGGAATACCTGAAGCTTTCTTT.

The CDR3 bases are TGTGCCAGCAGCCGATCCGGGACTAGCGGGTCTAATGAGCAGTTCTTC. This encodes CASSRSGTSGSNEQFF. The V gene is TRBV7-7, the J gene TRBJ2-1, with 12 nucleotides matching TRBD2. CDR3 length: 16 residues. The J segment lost 7 bases and the V segment lost 5 bases, leaving 9 bases of the junction unmatched. Germline V gene sequence: CDR1 SSHAT, CDR2 FNYEAQ (reference sequence).

This clone occurred a few times. The chain links TRBV7-2 to TRBJ1-2; TRBD1 aligns across 9 bases. Germline loops: CDR1 SGHTA, CDR2 FQGNSA. The V segment lost 4 bases and the J segment 4 bases; nucleotides outside the gene matches: 13. The CDR3 loop spans 17 amino acids. CDR3 amino acids: CASSSPGQGMFSYGYTF. The CDR3 DNA reads as TGTGCCAGCAGCTCGCCGGGACAGGGTATGTTTAGCTATGGCTACACCTTC.

This clone was picked up one time. This chain links TRBV10-2 with TRBJ2-5; tentative D call: TRBD2 (7 bases). The germline V gene encodes CDR1 WSHSY and CDR2 SAAADI. V dropped 6 bases and J dropped 4 bases, with 15 bases sitting between them. The CDR3 length is 14 residues. The CDR3 DNA reads TGCGCCAGCAGACCCCGAGGGGGGGCAGAGACCCAGTACTTC. Protein sequence: CASRPRGGAETQYF.

This clone was recorded once. V usage is TRBV5-1 and J usage is TRBJ1-1, with D hard to call. Germline-derived CDR1 and CDR2 are SGHRS and YFSETQ. The CDR3 has 14 amino acids. V lost 0 bases and J 1 base, leaving 7 bases between the germline ends. CDR3 DNA sequence: TGCGCCAGCAGCTTGGAAATCGGGAACACTGAAGCTTTCTTT. Its protein is CASSLEIGNTEAFF. Using reference TRBV5-1 and TRBJ1-1 for the parts outside the CDR3, the full variable domain is KAGVTQTPRYLIKTRGQQVTLSCSPISGHRSVSWYQQTPGQGLQFLFEYFSETQRNKGNFPGRFSGRQFSNSRSEMNVSTLELGDSALYLCASSLEIGNTEAFFGQGTRLTVV.

Only one count was recorded for this clone. The rearrangement joins TRBV30 to TRBJ1-2, with D perhaps matching TRBD1 (6 bases). The CDR3 consists of 14 residues. V dropped 0 bases and J dropped 3 bases, with 11 bases sitting between them. In germline, CDR1 is GTSNPN, CDR2 SVGIG (reference sequence). CDR3 nucleotides: TGTGCCTGGAGTGTAACAGGGAGGGACTATGGCTACACCTTC. It encodes CAWSVTGRDYGYTF. The full variable domain, its missing parts supplied by reference TRBV30 and TRBJ1-2, is SQTIHQWPATLVQPVGSPLSLECTVEGTSNPNLYWYRQAAGRGLQLLFYSVGIGQISSEVPQNLSASRPQDRQFILSSKKLLLSDSGFYLCAWSVTGRDYGYTFGSGTRLTVV.

V usage is TRBV7-9 and J usage is TRBJ2-2; the match to TRBD2 covers 7 bases. V lost 5 bases to trimming and J lost 4 bases; unmatched junction nucleotides: 4. From germline, CDR1 is SEHNR and CDR2 FQNEAQ (reference sequence). This CDR3 comprises 14 residues. CDR3 coding DNA: TGTGCCAGCAGCAAGCGGGGTAGCACCGGGGAGCTGTTTTTT. Residues: CASSKRGSTGELFF.

The chain has TRBV6-1 and TRBJ2-7; weak D call: TRBD1 (7 bases). The germline CDR1 and CDR2 sequences are MNHNS and SASEGT. Trimming stripped 6 bases from V and 2 bases from J, with 14 bases between. CDR3 size: 14 residues. The CDR3 is CASSLAGGTYEQYF. CDR3 nucleotide sequence: TGTGCCAGCAGCCTGGCAGGGGGGACCTACGAGCAGTACTTC.

Concerning this clone itself: Other DNA variants within this sample encode the same CDR3. The V call is TRBV5-1, the J call TRBJ1-2; 8 bases match TRBD1. Germline CDR1 and CDR2: SGHRS and YFSETQ. The CDR3 spans 13 residues. Losses at the gene ends were 3 bases for V and 3 bases for J; bases not matched to a gene: 1. CDR3 loop: CASSSTGDYGYTF. CDR3 coding DNA: TGCGCCAGCAGCTCGACAGGGGACTATGGCTACACCTTC.

The chain carries TRBV4-3 and TRBJ1-6; 8 bases line up with TRBD1. CDR3 length: 15 residues. V shed 1 base, J shed 7 bases, and the junction held 3 bases outside the gene matches. The germline V gene encodes CDR1 LGHNA and CDR2 YSLEER. CDR3 protein: CASSQADRDNSPLHF. DNA of the CDR3: TGCGCCAGCAGCCAAGCGGACAGGGACAATTCACCCCTCCACTTT.

The chain joins TRBV2 to TRBJ2-7, with 10 bases identical to TRBD1. V was pared by 4 bases and J by 2 bases, with 5 bases of the junction left unmatched. The CDR3 covers 15 residues. The germline gives CDR1 SNHLY, CDR2 FYNNEI. CDR3 coding DNA: TGTGCCAGCAGTGCTCGGACAGGGGGTCCCTACGAGCAGTACTTC. This encodes CASSARTGGPYEQYF.

The chain employs TRBV2 and TRBJ2-5, with D possibly TRBD1 on 5 matching bases. The tail of the sequence fits TRBJ2-7 better, so the J call may be wrong. This CDR3 spans 12 amino acids. Germline lookup yields CDR1 SNHLY and CDR2 FYNNEI. The DNA of the CDR3 is TGTGCCAGCAAAGAAGACAGCTACGAGCAGTACTTC. Translated, it gives CASKEDSYEQYF.

CDR3 residues: CASSVDLGRELFF. In DNA, the CDR3 is TGTGCCAGCAGCGTAGATCTAGGGAGGGAACTGTTTTTT. The chain combines TRBV9 with TRBJ1-4; D is ambiguous. This CDR3 has 13 amino acids. Germline lookup yields CDR1 SGDLS and CDR2 YYNGEE. Trimming pared 0 bases from V and 12 bases from J, leaving 12 bases between.

The rearrangement uses TRBV9 and TRBJ1-1, with D unclear. Germline-derived CDR1 and CDR2 are SGDLS and YYNGEE. This CDR3 spans 14 amino acids. V was shortened by 4 bases and J by 2 bases, with 12 bases between the two germline ends. The CDR3 spells CASSPQVDNTEAFF. The CDR3 coding sequence is TGTGCCAGCAGCCCGCAGGTGGATAACACTGAAGCTTTCTTT.

The chain has TRBV14 and TRBJ2-5; 9 bases fit TRBD2. Germline V gives CDR1 SGHDN, CDR2 FVKESK. This CDR3 contains 20 residues. The V segment lost 5 bases and the J segment 2 bases; nucleotides outside the gene matches: 21. The CDR3 nucleotides read TGTGCCAGCAGCGCAAGATCTCAGACTAGCGGCCCAGCCGAACAAGAGACCCAGTACTTC. Protein: CASSARSQTSGPAEQETQYF. Supplemented by reference TRBV14 and TRBJ2-5, the full variable domain reads EAGVTQFPSHSVIEKGQTVTLRCDPISGHDNLYWYRRVMGKEIKFLLHFVKESKQDESGMPNNRFLAERTGGTYSTLKVQPAELEDSGVYFCASSARSQTSGPAEQETQYFGPGTRLLVL.

This chain connects TRBV4-2 to TRBJ1-2; D call uncertain. The CDR3 spans 13 residues. Trimming stripped 1 base from V and 8 bases from J, with 11 bases between. Germline CDR1 reads LGHNA; CDR2 reads YNFKEQ. Here the CDR3 reads CASSQATVLGYTF. The CDR3 nucleotides are TGTGCCAGCAGCCAAGCTACAGTCTTGGGCTACACCTTC.

The chain couples TRBV7-2 to TRBJ2-1; 14 nucleotides agree with TRBD2. Germline V lookup: CDR1 SGHTA, CDR2 FQGNSA. The CDR3 consists of 16 residues. With 5 bases clipped from V and 6 bases from J, the junction kept 6 bases outside the gene matches. The CDR3: CASSPTTSGRGNEQFF. CDR3 sequence (DNA): TGTGCCAGCAGCCCAACGACTAGCGGGAGGGGCAATGAGCAGTTCTTC.

This rearrangement joins TRBV4-3 to TRBJ1-3; D possibly corresponds to TRBD1 (6 bases). The CDR3 loop spans 17 amino acids. Germline CDR1 reads LGHNA; CDR2 reads YSLEER. V gave up 0 bases and J gave up 3 bases, with 15 bases separating them. CDR3 nucleotides: TGCGCCAGCAGCCAAGATTCGACAGGCAGTGGTGGAAACACCATATATTTT. This sequence encodes CASSQDSTGSGGNTIYF.

The CDR3 bases are TGTGCCAGCCAGGGGGATCCGGCCAAAAACATTCAGTACTTC. Encoded protein: CASQGDPAKNIQYF. This chain links TRBV28 with TRBJ2-4; 7 nucleotides match TRBD1. CDR1 and CDR2 from the germline V gene are MDHEN and SYDVKM. The length of the CDR3 is 14 residues. The V segment lost 8 bases and the J segment 1 base; nucleotides outside the gene matches: 5. Full variable domain (rest looked up from reference TRBV28 and TRBJ2-4): DVKVTQSSRYLVKRTGEKVFLECVQDMDHENMFWYRQDPGLGLRLIYFSYDVKMKEKGDIPEGYSVSREKKERFSLILESASTNQTSMYLCASQGDPAKNIQYFGAGTRLSVL.

CDR3 loop: CASSQGVFYGYTF. The CDR3 nucleotides read TGTGCCAGCAGCCAAGGAGTTTTCTATGGCTACACCTTC. The J gene is TRBJ1-2, the V gene TRBV14; no clear D. The CDR3 totals 13 residues. Between the trimmed V and J ends, which lost 1 base and 4 bases, there was a span of 7 bases. CDR1 and CDR2 (germline): SGHDN, FVKESK.

The V call is TRBV2, the J call TRBJ1-2, with a possible D match to TRBD1 (5 bases). With 6 bases removed from V and 2 bases from J, the gap between germline ends came to 10 bases. This CDR3 is built from 13 residues. The germline V gene encodes CDR1 SNHLY and CDR2 FYNNEI. CDR3 coding DNA: TGTGCCAGCAGCGCCGGGGGAAACTATGGCTACACCTTC. As protein: CASSAGGNYGYTF.

The CDR3 coding sequence is TGTGCCAGTAGTTTCCCCTATTTGACAGGGTTATCCTACGAGCAGTACTTC. Translating gives CASSFPYLTGLSYEQYF. The J gene is TRBJ2-7, the V gene TRBV19, with 7 nucleotides matching TRBD1. The germline V gene encodes CDR1 LNHDA and CDR2 SQIVND (reference sequence). Germline trimming cut 5 bases from V and 1 base from J; bases unmatched to any gene: 14. This CDR3 contains 17 residues. Supplemented by reference TRBV19 and TRBJ2-7, the full variable domain reads DGGITQSPKYLFRKEGQNVTLSCEQNLNHDAMYWYRQDPGQGLRLIYYSQIVNDFQKGDIAEGYSVSREKKESFPLTVTSAQKNPTAFYLCASSFPYLTGLSYEQYFGPGTRLTVT.

The rearrangement links TRBV9 to TRBJ1-3, with a weak D call TRBD1 (5 bases). The CDR3 loop spans 15 amino acids. From germline, CDR1 is SGDLS and CDR2 YYNGEE. Trimming pared 3 bases from V and 2 bases from J, leaving 12 bases between. CDR3 sequence reads: CASSAPGVAGNTIYF. The CDR3 region has the DNA TGTGCCAGCAGCGCTCCGGGGGTAGCTGGAAACACCATATATTTT.

The V and J genes are TRBV9 and TRBJ1-4; D is unclear. This CDR3 comprises 14 residues. In germline, CDR1 is SGDLS, CDR2 YYNGEE. The V end lost 2 bases, the J end lost 5 bases, and 10 bases lay between the germline ends. The DNA for the CDR3 is TGTGCCAGCAGCGTGACGGGGAACAATGAAAAACTGTTTTTT. Its protein product is CASSVTGNNEKLFF.

This clone was detected only once. The chain is built from TRBV6-5 and TRBJ2-1; 7 nucleotides align to TRBD1. Trimming at V came to 4 bases and at J to 7 bases, leaving 10 bases not matched to a gene. The CDR3 runs to 15 residues. Germline V CDR1 and CDR2: MNHEY, SVGAGI. For the CDR3, the DNA is TGTGCCAGCAGTTCCGGGACAGTTAGGGGTAATGAGCAGTTCTTC. Translation: CASSSGTVRGNEQFF.

This chain connects TRBV27 to TRBJ2-5, with 8 bases that match TRBD1. The last part of the DNA fits TRBJ2-7 better; the J call may be wrong. The CDR3 loop spans 14 amino acids. The germline V gene has CDR1 MNHEY and CDR2 SMNVEV (reference sequence). The CDR3 DNA is TGTGCCAGCAGCTACCTACTGACAGGGGACGAGCAGTACTTC. Protein sequence: CASSYLLTGDEQYF.

The chain links TRBV4-3 to TRBJ2-7; TRBD2 matches at 10 bases. CDR1 and CDR2 from the germline V gene are LGHNA and YSLEER. CDR3 length: 17 residues. V dropped 3 bases and J dropped 6; count of bases not matched to a gene: 14. The CDR3 DNA reads TGCGCCAGCAGCCATGATCCCGGAGCGGGGGGGCTCACCGAGCAGTACTTC. As protein: CASSHDPGAGGLTEQYF.

Only a few counts were recorded for this clone. Here the CDR3 reads CASSPTGGIQPQHF. The CDR3 bases are TGTGCCAGCAGCCCGACAGGGGGCATTCAGCCCCAGCATTTT. The chain employs TRBV6-1 and TRBJ1-5; 10 bases align to TRBD1. The CDR3 covers 14 residues. Germline assignment: CDR1 MNHNS and CDR2 SASEGT. V dropped 6 bases and J dropped 6; count of bases not matched to a gene: 5.

The V gene is TRBV4-2, the J gene TRBJ2-1, with TRBD2 matching over 10 bases. J lost 0 bases, V lost 2 bases, and 4 bases had no gene match. CDR3 length equals 17 residues. Germline loops: CDR1 LGHNA, CDR2 YNFKEQ. In nucleotides, the CDR3 is TGTGCCAGCAGCCAAACAGCTAGCGGGAGCTCCTACAATGAGCAGTTCTTC. As protein: CASSQTASGSSYNEQFF.